Described below is a single T cell receptor beta chain sequence and its context. Its specific antigen is unknown. Within one base of it there is no much larger clone, and no base qualities were kept. From its cysteine to its phenylalanine, the CDR3 spans 15 amino acids. The entry retains the CDR3 DNA only, 45 bases that are in frame from base 1. Ends trimmed: V by 3 bases, J by 3 bases; bases unmatched to a gene: 1. CDR1 and CDR2 are drawn from the germline V gene: SGHNT, YENEEA. Libraries came from the immunoSEQ multiplex PCR assay. For the multiplex PCR, a mixture combining 60 forward primers for TCR Vbeta segments and 13 reverse primers for TCR Jbeta segments was used. The CDR3 region of rearranged TCR beta genes was amplified from genomic DNA with a multiplex PCR assay. The amplified TCR beta libraries were sequenced on the Illumina HiSeq System as 87-base-pair reads. On the study's bioinformatics: A later analysis tallied 70 million to 100 million unique TCR beta chains across the 666 repertoires, and about 10 million of those chains were shared by two or more donors. Raw reads were error-corrected and collapsed into unique sequences with a nearest-neighbor algorithm that merged closely related sequences to remove PCR and sequencing errors. CDR3 sequences were aligned to IMGT reference sequences to assign V, D and J gene segments. For a sequence to be retained, a match of at least six nucleotides was required to both a V gene segment and a J gene segment. A rearrangement counted as productive if the CDR3 had no stop codons and remained in frame with V and J, and every other rearrangement counted as non-productive. Following IMGT convention, CDR3 was defined as the stretch from the second conserved V-encoded cysteine up to the conserved J-encoded phenylalanine. The earlier analysis of a few hundred of the donors excluded sequences that lacked an unambiguous match to a single V gene segment. In an earlier analysis of several hundred of the donors, V segments were called functional above 56.7% productive rearrangements and were called segregating when the between-donor standard deviation exceeded 5%. A statistical classification framework was developed to diagnose cytomegalovirus status using the catalog of TCR beta chain sequences. V and J gene assignment, in a later analysis, came from comparing TCR nucleotide sequences with IMGT/GENE-DB human TR gene sequences. The TCRdist pipeline was used in a later analysis to assign CDR3 sequences and most-parsimonious VDJ recombination scenarios. In a later analysis, each TCR beta chain was defined by its CDR3 amino acid sequence together with its V-gene family, and reads lacking a unique V-gene family were excluded. A later analysis removed several hundred highly shared, low-generation-probability nucleotide sequences to deal with suspected cross-contamination and a sequencing artifact. For each public chain, a later analysis derived a clonal expansion index from normalized ranks of inferred template counts within each repertoire. In a later analysis, generation probabilities were computed with a VDJ recombination model fitted to out-of-frame rearrangements, and the resulting probabilities were checked against IGoR. In a later analysis, TCR-TCR, TCR-HLA and TCR-CMV co-occurrence was scored with hypergeometric tests, and a repertoire-size bias correction was applied to TCR pairs. A later analysis estimated false discovery rates by permuting HLA or CMV assignments 20 times. In a later analysis, co-occurring TCRs were grouped using DBSCAN, and TCRdist sequence similarity was added for clustering within HLA-allele-positive subsets. Repertoires with fewer than 30,000 or more than 120,000 public chains, plus five repertoires with anomalous nucleotide sharing, were excluded from co-occurrence clustering. Held by TCRdb, this immuneACCESS table contains in-frame sequences only and omits some clones. Under half of the omission traces to an unresolved V gene where checked; the cause of the rest is unknown. V, J and clone size derive from that table, while D and trimming were established from the DNA sequence. The sample contains some 110,000 clones, around 75% of them found a single time. Nearly 0.9% of the sample is taken by the ten largest.

The data were obtained in a study of cytomegalovirus exposure and HLA in healthy donors (dated by TCRdb to the late 2010s). Concerning the study at large: In an earlier analysis of under 600 of the donors, around 290 Gb of sequence data and just under 120 million unique TCR beta sequences from about 179 million T cells were reported. Roughly 320 gigabases of sequencing data and 91 million or so unique TCR sequences made up an early release that covered 640 HLA-typed donors. Of the 300 to 500 genotyped donors, 70% to 90% were placed in the genetic ancestry cluster associated with self-reported Caucasian donors. The study aimed to test whether cataloging public T cell receptors could reveal signatures of past pathogen exposure. The study profiled the T cell repertoires of 550 to 700 subjects by immunosequencing and related them to cytomegalovirus serostatus. Along with the roughly 700-subject first cohort, a separate validation cohort of roughly 110 different subjects was used. The study combined high-throughput TCR immunosequencing, statistical association of individual TCRs with disease status, and machine learning to predict cytomegalovirus infection status. In a later analysis, previously published TCR beta repertoires from roughly 710 donors were re-analyzed and high-resolution HLA genotyping was added so that TCR occurrence patterns could be studied. In the later analysis, no new phenotypic data were used to find candidate immune exposures; instead, reliance was placed on TCR beta sequences and their occurrence across donors. To decide whether each TCR beta V gene segment behaved as functional or pseudogenic, an earlier analysis of several hundred of the donors relied on high-throughput TCR beta sequencing. Donor age, sex, ethnicity and CMV serostatus were compiled together with the repertoire data. Genome-wide SNP genotypes for about three fifths of the roughly 700 donors were used in a later genetic analysis, which treated that subset as a discovery cohort. All discovery cohort repertoires had been generated using a single sequencing platform. HLA typing covered class I and class II loci at four-digit resolution. Typing coverage varied by locus: roughly 620-640 donors for A, B, C, DRB1 and DQB1; roughly 520 for DQA1; about 600 for DPA1; roughly 450 for DPB1. Because of strong linkage in the cohort, four or five DR-DQ haplotypes were treated as single units for association and clustering. Across about 380 genotyped donors of the cohort, an average of about 240,000 unique TCR beta nucleotide sequences per donor were sequenced, and roughly 18% of those sequences were non-productive. Beyond this particular receptor, the publication reports: A further reported finding was that TCR beta sequences accurately predicted the HLA-A and HLA-B alleles for most subjects in the first cohort. Linkage disequilibrium might explain the correlated functional status among segregating V segments, but an unknown experimental factor could not be excluded. In a later analysis, the rate of TCR association differed among HLA loci, with DRB1 alleles having the most associated TCRs and HLA-C alleles having the fewest. The study gave a list of 150 to 200 TCR beta chains associated with cytomegalovirus. HLA typing was unavailable for some donors at each locus, so association tests used only the typed subset. In vitro tests confirmed that a few of the cytomegalovirus-associated TCR beta chains recognize cytomegalovirus antigens. The authors suggested that the approach could potentially be generalized to other disease states and immunological phenotypes. According to a later analysis, parvovirus B19, influenza, CMV and Epstein-Barr virus appeared linked to several top co-occurrence clusters. Compared with equally common non-associated chains, HLA-associated TCR beta chains in a later analysis were more clonally expanded and had lower generation probabilities. Presence/absence analyses assumed roughly uniform sequencing depth across donors, an assumption that may not hold. The 87-base-pair reads could not distinguish some IMGT-functional V segments, including TRBV6-2 and TRBV6-3, so those segments were excluded. V-gene and J-gene trimming of TCR beta chains was associated with a missense DCLRE1C variant in a later genetic analysis, and the association was replicated in an independent cohort. When HLA alleles, especially DR and DQ, strongly co-occurred, TCR associations were difficult to assign to individual alleles. Most CMV-associated TCR beta chains appeared to be HLA-restricted in a later analysis, and the HLA associations seemed to be driven largely by CMV exposure. Only TCR beta chains were sequenced in this cohort, and the absence of alpha or paired-chain data limited detectable features. The classifier was reported to diagnose cytomegalovirus status with high specificity and sensitivity in both the original cohort and the validation cohort. The earlier analysis of some 540 of the donors excluded 15 to 20 rarely observed V segments, including chromosome 9 orphons, because counts were too low. Across donors, most TCR sequences were observed very rarely, whereas some public TCRs were present in many individuals. At a false discovery rate of 0.05, a later analysis linked roughly 17,000 TCR beta sequences to specific HLA alleles. The sequencing pipeline was judged likely to have produced a cluster of highly shared sequence variants as a technical artifact. An earlier analysis of around 500 of the donors showed that most TCR beta V segments appeared in productive rearrangements either about 87% or about 30% of the time, which broadly matched IMGT annotations. In a later genetic analysis, fewer N-insertions in productive TCRs were reported among donors in an Asian-associated ancestry cluster than the roughly 670-donor mean. The only immune exposure information available for the cohort was CMV serostatus.

The cohort consisted of 666 healthy bone marrow donors. Cohort members were all nominally healthy when sampled, although unrecorded immune exposures were likely present. The donor tested CMV seronegative and was one of the 352 seronegative cohort members. Every donor gave a peripheral blood sample, and the peripheral blood mononuclear cells from that sample were used for TCR beta sequencing. Genomic DNA was extracted from the blood cell samples with the Qiagen DNeasy Blood Extraction Kit. This clonotype originated in a woman in her thirties in good health and CMV-seronegative. Sequences were obtained from PBMCs. The rearranged chain carries TRBV11-3 and TRBJ2-3, with 12 middle bases fitting TRBD2. The DNA reads TGTGCCAGCAGCTTGACTAGCGGGAGTACAGATACGCAGTATTTT. It encodes CASSLTSGSTDTQYF.